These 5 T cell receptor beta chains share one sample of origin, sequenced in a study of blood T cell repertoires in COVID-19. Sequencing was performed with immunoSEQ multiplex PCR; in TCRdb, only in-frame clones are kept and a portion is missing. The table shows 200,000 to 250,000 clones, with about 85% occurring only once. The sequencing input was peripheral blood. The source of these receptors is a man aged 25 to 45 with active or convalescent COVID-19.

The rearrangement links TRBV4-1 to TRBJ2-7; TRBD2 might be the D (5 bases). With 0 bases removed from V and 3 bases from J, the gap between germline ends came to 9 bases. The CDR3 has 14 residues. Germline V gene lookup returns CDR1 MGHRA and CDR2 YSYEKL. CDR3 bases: TGCGCCAGCAGCCAAGAATCGGGGTTCTACGAGCAGTACTTC. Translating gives CASSQESGFYEQYF.

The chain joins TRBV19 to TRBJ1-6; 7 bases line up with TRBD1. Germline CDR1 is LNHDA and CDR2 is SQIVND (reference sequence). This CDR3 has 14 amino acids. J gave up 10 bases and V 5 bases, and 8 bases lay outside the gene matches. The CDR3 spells CASSALTGTSPLHF. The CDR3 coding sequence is TGTGCCAGTAGTGCGCTGACAGGGACCTCACCCCTCCACTTT.

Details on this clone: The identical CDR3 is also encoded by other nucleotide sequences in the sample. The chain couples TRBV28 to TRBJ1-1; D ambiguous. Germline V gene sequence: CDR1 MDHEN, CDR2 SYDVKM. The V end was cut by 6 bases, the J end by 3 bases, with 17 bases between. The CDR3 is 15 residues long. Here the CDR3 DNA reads TGTGCCAGCAGCACACGGGCGGGATACGACACTGAAGCTTTCTTT. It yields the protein CASSTRAGYDTEAFF.

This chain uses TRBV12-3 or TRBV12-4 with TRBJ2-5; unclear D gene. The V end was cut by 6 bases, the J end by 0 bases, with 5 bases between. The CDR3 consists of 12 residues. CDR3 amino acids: CASRQYQETQYF. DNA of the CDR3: TGTGCCAGCAGACAGTACCAAGAGACCCAGTACTTC.

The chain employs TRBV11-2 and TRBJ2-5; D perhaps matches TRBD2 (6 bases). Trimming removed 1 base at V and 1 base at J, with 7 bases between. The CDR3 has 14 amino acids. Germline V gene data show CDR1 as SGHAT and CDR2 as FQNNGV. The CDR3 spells CASSLVGGQETQYF. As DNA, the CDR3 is TGTGCCAGCAGCTTAGTGGGGGGCCAAGAGACCCAGTACTTC.